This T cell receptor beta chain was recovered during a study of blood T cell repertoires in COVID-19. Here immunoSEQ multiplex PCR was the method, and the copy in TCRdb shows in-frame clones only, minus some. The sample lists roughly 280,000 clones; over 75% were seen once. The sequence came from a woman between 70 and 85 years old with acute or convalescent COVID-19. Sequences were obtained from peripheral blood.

The CDR3 DNA is TGTGCCAGCAGTTCAAACCACGGACTAGCGGGGGAGCAGTTCTTC. Amino acids: CASSSNHGLAGEQFF. V gene TRBV6-1 combines with J gene TRBJ2-1; 12 bases are shared with TRBD2. The CDR3 runs to 15 residues. V gave up 5 bases and J gave up 10 bases; unmatched junction bases: 9. CDR1 MNHNS and CDR2 SASEGT come from the germline V gene.